These 9 T cell receptor beta chains were sequenced from one sample in a study of blood T cell repertoires in COVID-19 (dated by TCRdb to the early 2020s). Libraries were made using the immunoSEQ multiplex PCR assay. The table was pulled from immuneACCESS by TCRdb, which kept in-frame rearrangements only. Such tables lose some clones; where checked, under half of the loss comes from unresolved V genes, and the rest has no known cause. This sample lists under 250,000 clones; approximately 80% were detected once. The ten largest clonotypes hold approximately 1.8% of the sample. Material for sequencing was peripheral blood. These receptors were taken from a man aged 30 to 45 who had recovered from COVID-19.

The chain couples TRBV5-1 to TRBJ2-2, with D perhaps TRBD1 (5 bases). CDR3 length: 14 amino acids. Trimming cost V 9 bases and J 5 bases, with 17 bases left between them. Germline values: CDR1 SGHRS, CDR2 YFSETQ. CDR3 coding DNA: TGCGCCATACGACAGCCCACCGAGACCGGGGAGCTGTTTTTT. Amino acid sequence: CAIRQPTETGELFF.

The rearrangement joins TRBV7-2 to TRBJ2-2; D is undetermined. Germline V CDR1 and CDR2: SGHTA, FQGNSA. V shed 1 base and J shed 4 bases, with 10 bases lying between them. The CDR3 has 15 residues. For the CDR3, the DNA is TGTGCCAGCAGCTTAGGCCTGACGGGCACCGGGGAGCTGTTTTTT. This translates into CASSLGLTGTGELFF.

This clone has a single count. The gene calls are TRBV11-2 and TRBJ2-1; TRBD2 aligns across 12 bases. The V gene's germline CDR1 is SGHAT and CDR2 FQNNGV. The CDR3 covers 18 residues. V shed 2 bases and J 2 bases; nucleotides not matched to a gene: 7. The CDR3 coding sequence is TGTGCCAGCAGCTTAAGACTAGCGGGGGCTAAGACCTACAATGAGCAGTTCTTC. Encoded protein: CASSLRLAGAKTYNEQFF.

The chain recombines TRBV19 with TRBJ1-5; weak D call: TRBD1 (5 bases). V dropped 7 bases and J dropped 7 bases, with 17 bases sitting between them. This CDR3 spans 14 amino acids. Germline V CDR1 and CDR2: LNHDA, SQIVND (reference sequence). CDR3 sequence reads: CASTAGSRGQPQHF. The DNA for the CDR3 is TGTGCCAGTACAGCAGGGTCCCGTGGCCAGCCCCAGCATTTT.

As for this clone: A much larger clone lies a single base off, so this may be a read error. V is TRBV4-2 and J is TRBJ2-3; 9 nucleotides agree with TRBD2. CDR3 size: 17 residues. The germline gives CDR1 LGHNA, CDR2 YNFKEQ. Here the CDR3 reads CARSQDLGGGGTDTQYF. The CDR3, as DNA: TGTGCCCGCAGCCAAGATTTGGGCGGGGGGGGGACAGATACGCAGTATTTT.

This clone was picked up one time. The J gene is TRBJ1-1, the V gene TRBV9; unclear D gene. The CDR3 spans 15 residues. Germline loops: CDR1 SGDLS, CDR2 YYNGEE. V dropped 0 bases and J dropped 1 base, with 10 bases sitting between them. CDR3 bases: TGTGCCAGCAGCGTAGGTCCAGATACGAACACTGAAGCTTTCTTT. This translates into CASSVGPDTNTEAFF.

The gene calls are TRBV7-8 and TRBJ2-7; the match to TRBD1 covers 7 bases. Losses at the gene ends were 5 bases for V and 3 bases for J; bases not matched to a gene: 16. The CDR3 is 17 amino acids. The V gene's germline CDR1 is SGHVS and CDR2 FQNEAQ. The DNA of the CDR3 is TGTGCCAGCAGCCGAACAGGGGCGCGCAATTCGTTCTACGAGCAGTACTTC. This encodes CASSRTGARNSFYEQYF.

The rearrangement links TRBV27 to TRBJ1-4; 7 nucleotides agree with TRBD1. CDR1 is MNHEY, CDR2 SMNVEV, per germline (reference sequence). The CDR3 consists of 17 residues. Losses at the gene ends were 4 bases for V and 0 bases for J; bases not matched to a gene: 8. The CDR3 protein is CASSYAGGYATNEKLFF. CDR3 nucleotide sequence: TGTGCCAGCAGTTACGCAGGGGGATACGCAACTAATGAAAAACTGTTTTTT.

The V and J genes are TRBV2 and TRBJ1-6, with 8 bases identical to TRBD1. In germline, CDR1 is SNHLY, CDR2 FYNNEI. Unmatched junction bases numbered 8, after V lost 6 bases and J lost 10 bases. The CDR3 loop spans 14 amino acids. CDR3 amino acids: CASSLGQGTSPLHF. The DNA of the CDR3 is TGTGCCAGCAGCCTCGGACAGGGTACATCACCCCTCCACTTT. The full variable domain, with the rest looked up from reference TRBV2 and TRBJ1-6, is EPEVTQTPSHQVTQMGQEVILRCVPISNHLYFYWYRQILGQKVEFLVSFYNNEISEKSEIFDDQFSVERPDGSNFTLKIRSTKLEDSAMYFCASSLGQGTSPLHFGNGTRLTVT.